Presented here are 2 T cell receptor beta chains from one specimen sequenced in a study of cytomegalovirus exposure and HLA in healthy donors. 13 Jbeta primers and 60 Vbeta primers were used for the PCR. Assay: immunoSEQ multiplex PCR; the TCRdb copy retains only in-frame clones and omits some. This table lists about 130,000 clones. Sequenced material: PBMCs. These receptors came from a man aged 18 to 29 in good health and CMV-seronegative.

The chain has TRBV5-6 and TRBJ2-2, with D perhaps TRBD1 (5 bases). The CDR3 contains 15 residues. Germline V gene sequence: CDR1 SGHDT, CDR2 YYEEEE. V was clipped by 4 bases and J by 0 bases, with 10 bases between them. CDR3 DNA: TGTGCCAGCAGCCGGACAACACCGAACACCGGGGAGCTGTTTTTT. Its translation is CASSRTTPNTGELFF.

CDR3 protein: CASSHDSSYEQYF. The CDR3 DNA sequence: TGTGCCAGCAGCCATGACAGCTCCTACGAGCAGTACTTC. This sequence joins TRBV7-9 and TRBJ2-7; TRBD1 might be the D (5 bases). The CDR3 has 13 residues. V dropped 5 bases and J dropped 0 bases, with 8 bases sitting between them. CDR1 is SEHNR, CDR2 FQNEAQ, per germline (reference sequence).